This T cell receptor beta chain was captured by sequencing in a study of cytomegalovirus exposure and HLA in healthy donors. PCR amplification relied on 60 Vbeta primers (plus 13 Jbeta primers). Here immunoSEQ multiplex PCR was the method, and the copy in TCRdb shows in-frame clones only, minus some. The sample lists about 160,000 clones, roughly 80% occurring once. The receptor was isolated from a woman aged 18-29 years in good health and CMV-seronegative. Input material: PBMCs.

CDR3 residues: CASTGTSGMLKNEQFF. The CDR3 DNA is TGTGCCAGCACCGGGACTAGCGGGATGTTAAAGAATGAGCAGTTCTTC. The chain joins TRBV7-2 to TRBJ2-1, with TRBD2 matching 13 bases. Unmatched junction bases numbered 10, after V lost 7 bases and J lost 7 bases. CDR1 and CDR2 (germline): SGHTA, FQGNSA. The CDR3 contains 16 residues.